This TCR beta chain was recovered during a study of T cell responses to AZD1222 COVID-19 vaccine (dated by TCRdb to about 2021). For the wider study: AZD1222 recipients with second doses at about 4 weeks or about 12 weeks were pooled, because spike-specific TCR depth and breadth did not differ between schedules. Trial participants were enrolled by age into subgroups of 18-55, 56-69 and 70-plus years, and around 140, 26 and 57 TCR-sequenced participants, respectively, were included in these subgroups. A total of under 250 trial participants underwent TCR sequencing, of whom about 210 had received two doses of AZD1222 and 26 had received two doses of the MenACWY control vaccine.

Of note for this clone: Its binding antigen is unknown. No base qualities exist here, and no much larger clone lies one base off it.

CDR1 SGHVS and CDR2 FNYEAQ are derived from the germline V gene. The CDR3 numbers 16 residues from cysteine through phenylalanine. The sequence is cut down to CDR3 DNA, 48 bases in frame from base 1. Relative to germline, V is missing 1 base and J is missing 0 bases, with 2 bases of the junction outside any gene match. The CDR3 regions of human TCRbeta chains were analyzed by immunosequencing. Turning to the authors' computational methods: Repertoire TCRs were matched against a reference library of SARS-CoV-2-specific TCRs generated with the MIRA antigen-specificity platform. Breadth meant the fraction of unique TCRs that were SARS-CoV-2-associated, whereas depth meant the fraction of total T cells that were SARS-CoV-2-associated. Each spike-specific TCR was assigned to its reactive spike region and to a CD4 or CD8 class using the MIRA data. Log10-transformed breadth and depth values were compared by one-way ANOVA with Sidak's multiple comparisons tests. The table comes from immuneACCESS by way of TCRdb, which keeps in-frame sequences with V and J called. Part of the clones is missing from these tables; in studies checked, under half for an unresolved V gene and the rest for unknown reasons. For V, J and clone size, that table is used; D and trimming come from the DNA. The table for this sample lists 150,000 to 200,000 clones; roughly 93% of them were counted only once. Roughly 9.2% of the sample rests with the top ten.

This specimen's time point label, interpreted: baseline before first vaccination. Vaccinee samples were obtained from the UK trials COV001 and COV002, which included a single-blind randomized controlled phase 2/3 trial of AZD1222 (ChAdOx1 nCoV-19) in healthy adults. For TCRbeta chain sequencing, PBMC samples were collected from trial participants at day 0 and at day 28 after the second dose. Summary of the overall study and its limitations: Participants were mostly white British, with more females than males. The authors suggested clonal diversity may have been underestimated. Spike-specific TCR breadth and depth rose significantly after two AZD1222 doses compared with day 0 and with MenACWY recipients. Because no day 14 peak-response samples were available, the repertoires could be characterized only after the peak T cell response. Conclusions about previously exposed vaccinees are limited, since just five to seven AZD1222 recipients were seropositive for SARS-CoV-2 at baseline. In the small 56-69-year group, the increase in depth fell short of significance, most likely because of low power. Vaccine-associated CD4 TCRs spanned the whole spike protein, with dominant responses in regions 160-218 and 743-854. Epitopes outside the regions mutated in the B.1.351 and B.1.1.7 variants were reportedly recognized by nearly half of the unique spike-specific TCRs.

The sequences come from peripheral blood, collected on day 0 of AZD1222 vaccination. This receptor was obtained from an adult in good health. The chain is made from TRBV7-6 and TRBJ2-2; a stretch of 7 junction bases matches TRBD1. The DNA sequence is TGTGCCAGCAGCTTAGGGACAGGAACGAACACCGGGGAGCTGTTTTTT. This translates into CASSLGTGTNTGELFF.